This TCR beta chain was sequenced in a study of cytomegalovirus exposure and HLA in healthy donors. Details on this clone: Its antigen is currently unknown.

Findings of the study overall: In a later analysis, parvovirus B19, influenza, CMV and Epstein-Barr virus appeared linked to several top co-occurrence clusters. Investigators reported more than 150 TCR beta chains as tied to cytomegalovirus. The later analysis indicated that the majority of CMV-associated TCR beta chains appeared HLA-restricted.

Per germline, CDR1 SGHRS and CDR2 YFSETQ. There are 16 residues in the CDR3. V gave up 4 bases and J gave up 2 bases; unmatched junction bases: 7. Primers for the PCR totalled 60 Vbeta and 13 Jbeta. Assay used: immunoSEQ multiplex PCR; TCRdb lists only in-frame clones, some missing. The repertoire holds around 130,000 clones, with roughly 79% as singletons. The receptor's source is a woman aged 45-65 years in good health and CMV-seronegative. The chain is built from TRBV5-1 and TRBJ2-3, with TRBD2 identical over 10 bases. Sequencing input: PBMCs. The CDR3 coding sequence is TGCGCCAGCAGCCCTCGGACTAGCGGAATCACAGATACGCAGTATTTT. Amino acid sequence: CASSPRTSGITDTQYF.